This TCR beta chain was observed in a study of cytomegalovirus exposure and HLA in healthy donors (dated by TCRdb to 2016 to 2017). About the full investigation: A later analysis indicated that the roughly 130 validation repertoires were generated on the platform also employed for the 700 or so repertoires of the first cohort. The study aimed to test whether cataloging public T cell receptors could reveal signatures of past pathogen exposure. Along with the approximately 700-subject first cohort, a separate validation cohort of roughly 110 different subjects was used. High-throughput TCR immunosequencing, statistical association of individual TCRs with disease status, and machine learning were combined to predict cytomegalovirus infection status.

This clone has only one observation. What antigen it recognizes has not been identified. Nothing much larger sits one base from this clone, and base qualities are not available. The donors belonged to the validation cohort of around 120 subjects, which was separate from the approximately 660-subject first cohort. The library came from the immunoSEQ multiplex PCR assay. As for how the authors treated the data: A statistical classification framework was built for diagnosing cytomegalovirus status from the catalog of TCR beta chain sequences. TCRdb took this table from immuneACCESS and kept in-frame rearrangements with V and J called. Such tables lack part of the clones; where checked against another copy, unresolved V genes explain under half of the gap, and the rest is unexplained. That table is the source of V, J and clone size, and D and trimming were worked out from the DNA. The sample table contains about 140,000 clones; only one count was recorded for about 94% of them. 1.8% of the sample rests with the top ten.

The germline V gene provides CDR1 SGHRS and CDR2 YFSETQ. The CDR3 holds 15 amino acids from the cysteine to the phenylalanine. Only the CDR3 region is kept as DNA, spanning 45 bases read in frame from base 1. V is cut back by 9 bases and J by 1 base, with 10 bases in the junction unmatched. Overall study outcomes, separate from this receptor: The classifier was reported to diagnose cytomegalovirus status with high specificity and sensitivity in both the original and validation cohorts. The study listed 164 TCR beta chains as associated with cytomegalovirus. According to the authors, the approach could potentially be generalized to other disease states and immunological phenotypes. In vitro tests confirmed that a few of the cytomegalovirus-associated TCR beta chains recognize cytomegalovirus antigens. A later analysis lacked HLA typing for the validation cohort, so it scored co-occurrence in that cohort across all 110 or so repertoires. In a later analysis, TCRs clustered in the first cohort were found to also tend to co-occur in the roughly 110 validation repertoires, with 90% to 95% of cluster scores above 0. While some public TCRs were present in many individuals, most TCR sequences turned up only very rarely across donors.

The sequenced material came from PBMCs. The rearrangement joined TRBV5-1 to TRBJ2-1; 7 bases in the middle match TRBD2. The clonotype was recovered from a young man in good health and CMV-seropositive. In nucleotide form, the sequence is TGCGCCACCTCTATTGGGGGGGAGTCCTACAATGAGCAGTTCTTC. Its translation reads: CATSIGGESYNEQFF.